This is a list of T cell receptor beta chains from one sample in a study of CD8 T cells in ankylosing spondylitis. TCRdb reanalysed the 5' RACE reads using MiXCR and keeps one entry per CDR3 protein. The sample yields tens of thousands of distinct CDR3 sequences, roughly 6.2% seen once. Sequencing was performed on synovial fluid, either unsorted or a sorted T cell fraction (not recorded which). All receptors come from a male donor with ankylosing spondylitis. CDR3s include the opening cysteine and the closing phenylalanine or tryptophan. A D gene is named only where the DNA matches it firmly. The size field is filled for only some rows; it gives once, few, many or a size class.

NA	TRBV9	TRBJ2-3	NA	TGTGCCAGCAGCGTAGTGGGGGGCGCAGATACGCAGTATTTT	CASSVVGGADTQYF
many	TRBV27	TRBJ2-4	NA	TGTGCCAGCAGTTTGAGGGGGGAAAACATTCAGTACTTC	CASSLRGENIQYF
many	TRBV27	TRBJ2-3	NA	TGTGCCAGCAGTTTGCGTAGCGGAGTAACAGATACGCAGTATTTT	CASSLRSGVTDTQYF
many	TRBV3-1	TRBJ2-1	NA	TGTGCCAGCAGCCAATCGGGGGACGGACACAATGAGCAGTTCTTC	CASSQSGDGHNEQFF
many	TRBV27	TRBJ1-1	NA	TGTGCCAGCAGTTTTCAGGGAGAATACACTGAAGCTTTCTTT	CASSFQGEYTEAFF
NA	TRBV7-2	TRBJ1-5	NA	TGTGCCAGCAGCCTACGGTCCAATCAGCCCCAGCATTTT	CASSLRSNQPQHF
many	TRBV5-1	TRBJ2-1	TRBD2	TGCGCCAGCAGCACTACTAGCGGAATCAACAATGAGCAGTTCTTC	CASSTTSGINNEQFF
few	TRBV28	TRBJ2-7	NA	TGTGCCAGCAGTTTCCGAACCTACGTCCCGCAGGAGGACTACGAGCAGTACTTC	CASSFRTYVPQEDYEQYF
NA	TRBV20-1	TRBJ1-1	NA	TGCAGTGCTAGTCTCGTCCCTGGGGCTTTCTTT	CSASLVPGAFF
few	TRBV5-1	TRBJ2-6	NA	TGCGCCAGCAGCTTTTCGGCCACCTCTGGGGCCAACGTCCTGACTTTC	CASSFSATSGANVLTF
many	TRBV12-3/TRBV12-4	TRBJ2-2	NA	TGTGCCAGTTTCGGGCGTACGAACACCGGGGAGCTGTTTTTT	CASFGRTNTGELFF
few	TRBV7-9	TRBJ2-3	TRBD2	TGTGCCAGCTCAGTTGCGGGAGCAGATACGCAGTATTTT	CASSVAGADTQYF
many	TRBV27	TRBJ2-5	NA	TGTGCCAGCAGTGAAAACCCGACGGGGTACCAAGAGACCCAGTACTTC	CASSENPTGYQETQYF
few	TRBV28	TRBJ2-5	NA	TGTGCCAGCAGTTTACCAGGAACCCAAGAGACCCAGTACTTC	CASSLPGTQETQYF
few	TRBV7-3	TRBJ2-1	TRBD2	TGTGCCAGCAGCTCAAGCGGGGGTGCCTACAATGAGCAGTTCTTC	CASSSSGGAYNEQFF
NA	TRBV20-1	TRBJ1-5	NA	TGCAGTGTTGGGGGACGGAGTAACAATCAGCCCCAGCATTTT	CSVGGRSNNQPQHF
NA	TRBV18	TRBJ1-1	TRBD1	TGTGCCAGCTCACCCGGTTTACAGGGGGACGGGGCTGAAGCTTTCTTT	CASSPGLQGDGAEAFF
many	TRBV12-3/TRBV12-4	TRBJ2-2	NA	TGTGCCAGCAGTTTAGCGGCTAGGAACACCGGGGAGCTGTTTTTT	CASSLAARNTGELFF
NA	TRBV20-1	TRBJ2-2	TRBD2	TGCAGTGCTAGAAGCGGAGCGGGAGGGTACACCGGGGAGCTGTTTTTT	CSARSGAGGYTGELFF
few	TRBV7-2	TRBJ1-5	NA	TGTGCCAGCAGCTTAATGGCAGCCAGCAATCAGCCCCAGCATTTT	CASSLMAASNQPQHF
few	TRBV5-4	TRBJ2-5	NA	TGTGCCAGCAGTCACCGGGACCAAGAGACCCAGTACTTC	CASSHRDQETQYF
many	TRBV4-2	TRBJ1-1	NA	TGTGCCAGCAGCCAAGATGAGTTGAACACTGAAGCTTTCTTT	CASSQDELNTEAFF
NA	TRBV6-2/TRBV6-3	TRBJ2-3	TRBD2	TGTGCCAGCAGTTACTCGTTTTCCCTCGCGGGAGGTAGAACAGATACGCAGTATTTT	CASSYSFSLAGGRTDTQYF
many	TRBV5-1	TRBJ1-1	NA	TGCGCCAGCAGCATAGGGCAGGGGATGACTGAAGCTTTCTTT	CASSIGQGMTEAFF